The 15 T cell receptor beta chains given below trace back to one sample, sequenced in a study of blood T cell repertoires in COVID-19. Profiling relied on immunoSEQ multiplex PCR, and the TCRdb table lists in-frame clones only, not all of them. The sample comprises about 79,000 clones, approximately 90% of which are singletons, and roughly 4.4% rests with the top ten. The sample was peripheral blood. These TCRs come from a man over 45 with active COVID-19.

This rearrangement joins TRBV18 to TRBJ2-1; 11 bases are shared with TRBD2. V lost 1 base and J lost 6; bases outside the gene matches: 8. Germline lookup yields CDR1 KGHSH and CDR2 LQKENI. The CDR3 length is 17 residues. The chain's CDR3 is CASSPRGLAGGFNEQFF. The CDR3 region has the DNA TGTGCCAGCTCACCACGAGGGCTAGCGGGAGGTTTCAATGAGCAGTTCTTC.

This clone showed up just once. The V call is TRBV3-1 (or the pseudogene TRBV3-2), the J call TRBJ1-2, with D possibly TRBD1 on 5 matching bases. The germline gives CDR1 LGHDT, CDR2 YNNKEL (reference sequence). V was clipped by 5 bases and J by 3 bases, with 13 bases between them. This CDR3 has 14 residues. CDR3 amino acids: CASSDQGIYYGYTF. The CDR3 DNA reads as TGTGCCAGCAGCGACCAGGGAATCTACTATGGCTACACCTTC.

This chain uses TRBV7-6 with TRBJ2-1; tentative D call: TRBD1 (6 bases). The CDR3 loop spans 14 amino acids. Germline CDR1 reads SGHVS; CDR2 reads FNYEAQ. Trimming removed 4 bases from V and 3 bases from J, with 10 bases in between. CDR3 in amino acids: CASSWTESYNEQFF. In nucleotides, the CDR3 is TGTGCCAGCAGCTGGACAGAGAGCTACAATGAGCAGTTCTTC.

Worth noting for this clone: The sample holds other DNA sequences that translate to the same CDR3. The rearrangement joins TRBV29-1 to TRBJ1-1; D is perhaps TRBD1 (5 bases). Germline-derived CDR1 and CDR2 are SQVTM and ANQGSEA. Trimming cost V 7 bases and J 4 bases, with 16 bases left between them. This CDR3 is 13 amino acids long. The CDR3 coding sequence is TGCAGCGCCTTATCAAGGGGCGTCACTGAAGCTTTCTTT. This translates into CSALSRGVTEAFF.

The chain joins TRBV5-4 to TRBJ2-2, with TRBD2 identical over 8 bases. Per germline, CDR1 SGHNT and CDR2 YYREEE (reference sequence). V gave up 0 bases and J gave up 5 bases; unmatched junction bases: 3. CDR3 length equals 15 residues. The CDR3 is CASSLAVAGTGELFF. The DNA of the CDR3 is TGTGCCAGCAGCTTGGCCGTAGCGGGGACCGGGGAGCTGTTTTTT. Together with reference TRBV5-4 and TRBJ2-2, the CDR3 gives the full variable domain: ETGVTQSPTHLIKTRGQQVTLRCSSQSGHNTVSWYQQALGQGPQFIFQYYREEENGRGNFPPRFSGLQFPNYSSELNVNALELDDSALYLCASSLAVAGTGELFFGEGSRLTVL.

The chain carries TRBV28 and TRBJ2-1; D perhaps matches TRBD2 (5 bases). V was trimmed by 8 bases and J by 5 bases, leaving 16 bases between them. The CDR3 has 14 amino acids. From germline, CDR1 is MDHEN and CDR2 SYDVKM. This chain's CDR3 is CASRPPGRDNEQFF. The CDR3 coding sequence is TGTGCCAGCCGACCCCCCGGGCGGGACAATGAGCAGTTCTTC.

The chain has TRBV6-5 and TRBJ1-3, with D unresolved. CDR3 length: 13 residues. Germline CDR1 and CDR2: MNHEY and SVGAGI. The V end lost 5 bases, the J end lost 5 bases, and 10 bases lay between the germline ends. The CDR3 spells CASSSTVRNTIYF. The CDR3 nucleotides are TGTGCCAGCAGTAGCACAGTGAGAAACACCATATATTTT.

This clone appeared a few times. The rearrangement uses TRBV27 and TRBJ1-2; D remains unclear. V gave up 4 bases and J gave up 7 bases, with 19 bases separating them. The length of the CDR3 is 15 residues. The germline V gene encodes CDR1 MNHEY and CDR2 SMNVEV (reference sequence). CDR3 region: CASSSHTNMVAGYTF. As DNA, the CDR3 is TGTGCCAGCAGTTCCCACACAAATATGGTTGCTGGCTACACCTTC.

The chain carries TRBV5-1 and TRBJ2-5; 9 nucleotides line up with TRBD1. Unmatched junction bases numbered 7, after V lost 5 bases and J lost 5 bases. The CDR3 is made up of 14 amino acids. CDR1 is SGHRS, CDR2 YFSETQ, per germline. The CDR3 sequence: CASRLGQGGETQYF. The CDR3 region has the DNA TGCGCCAGCAGACTGGGACAGGGCGGTGAGACCCAGTACTTC.

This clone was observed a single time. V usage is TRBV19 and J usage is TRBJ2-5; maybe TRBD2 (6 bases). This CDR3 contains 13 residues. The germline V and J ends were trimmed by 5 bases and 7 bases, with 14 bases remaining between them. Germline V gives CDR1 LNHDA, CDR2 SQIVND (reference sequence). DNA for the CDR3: TGTGCCAGTAGTCCCCCGGGAGCGCCGACCCAGTACTTC. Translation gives CASSPPGAPTQYF.

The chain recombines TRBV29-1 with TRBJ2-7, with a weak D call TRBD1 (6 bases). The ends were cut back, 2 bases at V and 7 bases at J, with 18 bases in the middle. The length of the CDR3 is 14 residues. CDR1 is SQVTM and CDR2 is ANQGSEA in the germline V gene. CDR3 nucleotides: TGCAGCGTTGAACCCCATGTGGGGGCGCTTGAGCAGTACTTC. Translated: CSVEPHVGALEQYF.

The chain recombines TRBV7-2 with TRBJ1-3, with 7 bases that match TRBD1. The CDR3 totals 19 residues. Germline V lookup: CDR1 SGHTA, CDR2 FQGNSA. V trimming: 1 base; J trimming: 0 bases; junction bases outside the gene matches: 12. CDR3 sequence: CASSLGYGTAAFSGNTIYF. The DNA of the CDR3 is TGTGCCAGCAGCTTAGGGTACGGGACAGCCGCATTCTCTGGAAACACCATATATTTT.

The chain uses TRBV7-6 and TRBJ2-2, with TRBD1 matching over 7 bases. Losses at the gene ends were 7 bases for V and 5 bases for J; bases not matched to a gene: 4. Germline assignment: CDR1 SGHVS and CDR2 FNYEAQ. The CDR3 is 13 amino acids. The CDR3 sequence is CASISGGTGELFF. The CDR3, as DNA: TGTGCCAGCATCTCAGGGGGTACCGGGGAGCTGTTTTTT.

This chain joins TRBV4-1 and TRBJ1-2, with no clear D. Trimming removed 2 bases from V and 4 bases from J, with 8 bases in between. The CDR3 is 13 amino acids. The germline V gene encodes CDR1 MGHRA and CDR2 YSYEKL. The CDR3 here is CASSQTRLYGYTF. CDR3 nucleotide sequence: TGCGCCAGCAGCCAAACAAGACTCTATGGCTACACCTTC.

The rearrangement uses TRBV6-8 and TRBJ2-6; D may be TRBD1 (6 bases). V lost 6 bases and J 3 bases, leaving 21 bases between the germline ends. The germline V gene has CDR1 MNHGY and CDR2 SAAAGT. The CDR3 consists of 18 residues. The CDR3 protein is CASRPVGQGSGGANVLTF. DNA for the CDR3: TGTGCCAGCAGACCTGTTGGCCAGGGGAGCGGTGGGGCCAACGTCCTGACTTTC.